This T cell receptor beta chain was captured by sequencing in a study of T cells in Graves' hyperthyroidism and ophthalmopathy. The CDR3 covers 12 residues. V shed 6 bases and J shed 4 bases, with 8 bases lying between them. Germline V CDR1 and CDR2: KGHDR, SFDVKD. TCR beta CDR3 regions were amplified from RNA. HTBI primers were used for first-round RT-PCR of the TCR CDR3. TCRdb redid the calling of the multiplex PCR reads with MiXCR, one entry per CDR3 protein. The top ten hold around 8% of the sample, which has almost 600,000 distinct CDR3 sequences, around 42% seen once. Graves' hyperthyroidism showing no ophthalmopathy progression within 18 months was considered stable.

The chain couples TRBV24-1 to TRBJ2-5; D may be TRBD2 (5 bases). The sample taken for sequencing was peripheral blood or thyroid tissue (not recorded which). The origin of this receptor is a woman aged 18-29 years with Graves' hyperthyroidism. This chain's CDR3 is CATSSGGETQYF. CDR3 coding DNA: TGTGCCACCAGTTCCGGAGGAGAGACCCAGTACTTC.